This TCR beta chain was retrieved from a study of T cell responses to AZD1222 COVID-19 vaccine. V shed 4 bases and J shed 7 bases, with 16 bases lying between them. The CDR3 covers 14 residues. Germline CDR1 is LGHDT and CDR2 is YNNKEL (reference sequence). Some clones are missing from TCRdb's copy, which holds only in-frame ones; the method was immunoSEQ multiplex PCR. The sample shows 100,000 to 150,000 clones, roughly 90% of them seen only once. Sequencing was performed on peripheral blood, taken on day 0 of AZD1222 vaccination. This TCR came from an adult in good health. The chain employs TRBV3-1 (or the pseudogene TRBV3-2) and TRBJ1-2; perhaps TRBD1 as D (5 bases). CDR3 sequence reads: CASSLLDRQSGYTF. The CDR3 DNA reads TGTGCCAGCAGCCTTTTAGATAGACAGTCTGGCTACACCTTC.